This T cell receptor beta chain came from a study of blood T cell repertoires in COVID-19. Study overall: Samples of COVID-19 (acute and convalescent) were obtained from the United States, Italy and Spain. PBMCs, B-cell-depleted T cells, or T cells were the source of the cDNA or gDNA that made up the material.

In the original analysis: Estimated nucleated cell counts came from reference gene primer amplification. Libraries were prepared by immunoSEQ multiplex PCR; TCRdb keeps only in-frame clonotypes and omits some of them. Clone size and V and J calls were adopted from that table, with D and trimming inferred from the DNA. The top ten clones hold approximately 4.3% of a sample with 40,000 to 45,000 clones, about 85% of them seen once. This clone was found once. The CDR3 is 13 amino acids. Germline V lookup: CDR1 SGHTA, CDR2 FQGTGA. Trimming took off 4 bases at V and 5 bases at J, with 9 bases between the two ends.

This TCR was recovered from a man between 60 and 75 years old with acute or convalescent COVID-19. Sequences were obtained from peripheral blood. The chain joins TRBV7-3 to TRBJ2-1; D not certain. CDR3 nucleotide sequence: TGTGCCAGCAGCTCCACAGTTAACAATGAGCAGTTCTTC. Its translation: CASSSTVNNEQFF. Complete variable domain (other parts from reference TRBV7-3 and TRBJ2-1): GAGVSQTPSNKVTEKGKYVELRCDPISGHTALYWYRQSLGQGPEFLIYFQGTGAADDSGLPNDRFFAVRPEGSVSTLKIQRTERGDSAVYLCASSSTVNNEQFFGPGTRLTVL.